The 18 T cell receptor beta chains below were found in one sample sequenced in a study of preoperative IRX-2 immunotherapy in early breast cancer. Specified treatment: preoperative locoregional IRX-2 cytokine immunotherapy. Sequencing used immunoSEQ multiplex PCR; TCRdb keeps in-frame clones, though not all of them. The repertoire holds around 29,000 clones, with around 90% as singletons. This specimen was collected from a patient treated with IRX-2 immunotherapy. These TCRs come from a human donor with breast cancer.

The CDR3 spells CAWSKKQGAGQPQHF. The CDR3, as DNA: TGTGCCTGGAGTAAAAAACAGGGGGCAGGACAGCCCCAGCATTTT. The chain uses TRBV30 and TRBJ1-5, with 9 bases that match TRBD1. Germline V lookup: CDR1 GTSNPN, CDR2 SVGIG (reference sequence). The trim removed 2 bases at V and 7 bases at J, leaving 9 bases unmatched. This CDR3 comprises 15 residues.

The chain combines TRBV28 with TRBJ2-7, with D possibly being TRBD1 (5 bases). Germline CDR1 MDHEN, CDR2 SYDVKM. The CDR3 sequence is 14 residues long. The V end lost 2 bases, the J end lost 3 bases, and 11 bases lay between the germline ends. CDR3 loop: CASSLGAVFYEQYF. In DNA, the CDR3 is TGTGCCAGCAGTTTAGGGGCAGTCTTCTACGAGCAGTACTTC. The full variable domain, in which reference TRBV28 and TRBJ2-7 provide the parts outside the CDR3, is DVKVTQSSRYLVKRTGEKVFLECVQDMDHENMFWYRQDPGLGLRLIYFSYDVKMKEKGDIPEGYSVSREKKERFSLILESASTNQTSMYLCASSLGAVFYEQYFGPGTRLTVT.

The rearrangement joins TRBV9 to TRBJ1-3; TRBD1 might be the D (5 bases). Germline-derived CDR1 and CDR2 are SGDLS and YYNGEE. This CDR3 contains 16 residues. V shed 0 bases and J shed 0 bases, with 10 bases lying between them. In DNA, the CDR3 is TGTGCCAGCAGCGTAGTTGGGGCAGGCTCTGGAAACACCATATATTTT. Translating gives CASSVVGAGSGNTIYF.

The chain has TRBV19 and TRBJ1-2; 12 bases agree with TRBD1. The CDR3 totals 15 residues. Germline CDR1 LNHDA, CDR2 SQIVND (reference sequence). V was pared by 6 bases and J by 3 bases, with 5 bases of the junction left unmatched. In nucleotides, the CDR3 is TGTGCCAGTAGGGGGACAGGGGGCGCGGACTATGGCTACACCTTC. Amino acids: CASRGTGGADYGYTF. Based on the CDR3 plus reference TRBV19 and TRBJ1-2, the full variable domain is DGGITQSPKYLFRKEGQNVTLSCEQNLNHDAMYWYRQDPGQGLRLIYYSQIVNDFQKGDIAEGYSVSREKKESFPLTVTSAQKNPTAFYLCASRGTGGADYGYTFGSGTRLTVV.

The chain joins TRBV4-3 to TRBJ2-5; 13 nucleotides line up with TRBD2. This CDR3 is built from 16 residues. V shed 2 bases and J 4 bases; nucleotides not matched to a gene: 4. Germline V gives CDR1 LGHNA, CDR2 YSLEER. CDR3 amino acids: CASSQTSGGGGETQYF. Written as DNA, the CDR3 is TGCGCCAGCAGCCAAACTAGCGGGGGGGGCGGAGAGACCCAGTACTTC.

The chain recombines TRBV5-6 with TRBJ1-3; a weak D match, TRBD1 (5 bases). Trimming pared 3 bases from V and 0 bases from J, leaving 19 bases between. Germline-derived CDR1 and CDR2 are SGHDT and YYEEEE. CDR3 size: 18 residues. CDR3 region: CASSSGGGLLSSGNTIYF. The CDR3 DNA reads TGTGCCAGCAGCTCTGGGGGAGGGCTGTTGAGCTCTGGAAACACCATATATTTT.

The chain has TRBV5-1 and TRBJ2-1; tentative D call: TRBD2 (6 bases). Germline lookup yields CDR1 SGHRS and CDR2 YFSETQ. This CDR3 has 16 residues. The ends were cut back, 6 bases at V and 4 bases at J, with 20 bases in the middle. The CDR3 loop reads CASTGRDSKRYNEQFF. The CDR3 coding sequence is TGCGCCAGCACTGGCCGGGACTCGAAACGATACAATGAGCAGTTCTTC.

V is TRBV6-1 and J is TRBJ2-5, with D perhaps TRBD2 (6 bases). The CDR3 is 14 amino acids. Germline values: CDR1 MNHNS, CDR2 SASEGT. V was pared by 5 bases and J by 5 bases, with 15 bases between. In DNA form, the CDR3 reads TGTGCCAGCAGTCCCGGACCGGGAGCTGAGACCCAGTACTTC. It yields the protein CASSPGPGAETQYF.

This rearrangement joins TRBV9 to TRBJ1-1; D is perhaps TRBD1 (6 bases). The CDR3 has 14 residues. Germline CDR1 and CDR2: SGDLS and YYNGEE. V lost 0 bases, J lost 4 bases, and 10 bases lay in between. The DNA for the CDR3 is TGTGCCAGCAGCGTAGTTGGGGGCGGCACTGAAGCTTTCTTT. This encodes CASSVVGGGTEAFF.

The genes are TRBV5-1 and TRBJ2-2, with 16 bases lining up with TRBD2. The CDR3 runs to 18 residues. The V gene's germline CDR1 is SGHRS and CDR2 YFSETQ. V was clipped by 4 bases and J by 6 bases; unmatched bases: 9. As DNA, the CDR3 is TGCGCCAGCAGCGGCGCTCCGGGACTAGCGGGAGGGCCCGGGGAGCTGTTTTTT. Translated, it gives CASSGAPGLAGGPGELFF. The full variable domain, with the rest looked up from reference TRBV5-1 and TRBJ2-2, is KAGVTQTPRYLIKTRGQQVTLSCSPISGHRSVSWYQQTPGQGLQFLFEYFSETQRNKGNFPGRFSGRQFSNSRSEMNVSTLELGDSALYLCASSGAPGLAGGPGELFFGEGSRLTVL.

The chain uses TRBV4-2 and TRBJ2-7, with 12 bases fitting TRBD2. The junction had 3 bases not matched to a gene; V was cut back by 0 bases and J by 3 bases. This CDR3 is built from 16 residues. Germline assignment: CDR1 LGHNA and CDR2 YNFKEQ. The CDR3 DNA reads TGTGCCAGCAGCCAAGATATGACTAGCGGGAGCTACGAGCAGTACTTC. It encodes CASSQDMTSGSYEQYF.

Concerning this clone: Within the sample, other DNA sequences also encode this same CDR3. The rearrangement uses TRBV9 and TRBJ2-3; the match to TRBD2 covers 9 bases. Germline V CDR1 and CDR2: SGDLS, YYNGEE. This CDR3 spans 15 amino acids. The V segment lost 0 bases and the J segment 6 bases; nucleotides outside the gene matches: 5. The CDR3 sequence: CASSVEGRGGDTQYF. CDR3 in DNA: TGTGCCAGCAGCGTAGAGGGGCGGGGGGGTGATACGCAGTATTTT.

This clone was seen just once. V is TRBV30 and J is TRBJ1-6, with TRBD1 matching over 7 bases. CDR1 and CDR2 (germline): GTSNPN, SVGIG (reference sequence). The CDR3 length is 13 residues. The CDR3 reads CAYRKGANSPLHF. The DNA for the CDR3 is TGTGCATACCGTAAGGGGGCTAATTCACCCCTCCACTTT.

The chain is built from TRBV19 and TRBJ1-2; D might be TRBD1 (5 bases). V dropped 6 bases and J dropped 6 bases, with 14 bases sitting between them. Germline CDR1 and CDR2: LNHDA and SQIVND (reference sequence). This CDR3 is built from 13 residues. The CDR3 sequence is CASRGGDGNGYTF. The CDR3 DNA follows: TGTGCCAGTAGGGGAGGGGATGGTAATGGCTACACCTTC.

The V and J genes are TRBV6-6 and TRBJ2-1; 15 nucleotides match TRBD2. The V gene end was trimmed by 4 bases and the J gene end by 6 bases; junction bases not matched to a gene: 1. The CDR3 covers 15 residues. Germline assignment: CDR1 MNHNY and CDR2 SVGAGI (reference sequence). The CDR3 sequence: CASSSGLAGGNEQFF. For the CDR3, the DNA is TGTGCCAGCAGTTCGGGACTAGCGGGAGGCAATGAGCAGTTCTTC.

This chain joins TRBV30 and TRBJ2-7; D uncertain. V was clipped by 0 bases and J by 4 bases, with 10 bases between them. Germline V gene data show CDR1 as GTSNPN and CDR2 as SVGIG (reference sequence). The CDR3 has 13 residues. DNA for the CDR3: TGTGCCTGGAGTGTCAACACCCTATACGAGCAGTACTTC. It encodes CAWSVNTLYEQYF.

This clone was seen just once. The V gene is TRBV18, the J gene TRBJ2-3, with TRBD1 identical over 10 bases. This CDR3 is built from 16 residues. From germline, CDR1 is KGHSH and CDR2 LQKENI. The J segment lost 4 bases and the V segment lost 0 bases, leaving 4 bases of the junction unmatched. The CDR3 sequence: CASSPPGQGFADTQYF. The CDR3 DNA reads TGTGCCAGCTCACCACCGGGACAGGGGTTTGCAGATACGCAGTATTTT.

J is TRBJ1-1 and V is TRBV28; D unclear. Between the trimmed V and J ends, which lost 7 bases and 2 bases, there was a span of 20 bases. The germline V gene has CDR1 MDHEN and CDR2 SYDVKM. This CDR3 has 16 residues. The CDR3 nucleotides are TGTGCCAGCACACCCCTATGGCAGGAGGGAAACACTGAAGCTTTCTTT. Protein: CASTPLWQEGNTEAFF.